One sample yielded the 29 T cell receptor beta chains listed below, sequenced in a study of blood T cell repertoires in COVID-19. Sequencing used immunoSEQ multiplex PCR; TCRdb keeps in-frame clones, though not all of them. Found here are nearly 350,000 clones, around 82% of them singletons; the top ten hold 3%. Sequencing used peripheral blood. The receptors shown here come from a man aged 30-40 years with active or convalescent COVID-19.

The V and J genes are TRBV12-3 or TRBV12-4 and TRBJ1-2; the D gene is possibly TRBD1 (5 bases). The CDR3 runs 13 residues. V gave up 1 base and J gave up 8 bases, with 11 bases separating them. CDR3 sequence reads: CASSLGRVLGYTF. The CDR3 coding sequence is TGTGCCAGCAGTTTAGGCAGGGTATTGGGCTACACCTTC.

The chain employs TRBV28 and TRBJ1-2, with a possible D match to TRBD1 (6 bases). Germline values: CDR1 MDHEN, CDR2 SYDVKM. V lost 5 bases and J lost 13, with 17 bases in between. The CDR3 totals 12 residues. The CDR3 is CASSPPRTGCTF. CDR3 in DNA: TGTGCCAGCAGTCCTCCTCGCACAGGGTGCACCTTC.

This chain links TRBV27 with TRBJ2-7; 14 nucleotides match TRBD2. The germline gives CDR1 MNHEY, CDR2 SMNVEV (reference sequence). The CDR3 covers 13 residues. J lost 3 bases, V lost 11 bases, and 3 bases had no gene match. CDR3 in DNA: TGTGCCGCAGGGACTAGCGGGAGCTACGAGCAGTACTTC. Its translation: CAAGTSGSYEQYF.

CDR3 protein: CASSPGGWSYTF. The CDR3 bases are TGTGCCAGCAGTCCGGGAGGCTGGAGCTACACCTTC. The chain links TRBV4-2 to TRBJ1-2, with D hard to call. Germline-derived CDR1 and CDR2 are LGHNA and YNFKEQ. This CDR3 comprises 12 residues. Trimming removed 6 bases at V and 9 bases at J, with 14 bases between.

The chain recombines TRBV19 with TRBJ1-1; possible D gene TRBD1, 5 bases. V was clipped by 2 bases and J by 7 bases, with 8 bases between them. Germline V gene sequence: CDR1 LNHDA, CDR2 SQIVND (reference sequence). The CDR3 covers 12 residues. This chain's CDR3 is CASSIPGIEAFF. As DNA, the CDR3 is TGTGCCAGTAGTATACCAGGGATTGAAGCTTTCTTT.

This chain links TRBV9 with TRBJ2-7; D is perhaps TRBD1 (6 bases). V lost 0 bases and J 5 bases, leaving 12 bases between the germline ends. The V gene's germline CDR1 is SGDLS and CDR2 YYNGEE. The CDR3 totals 14 residues. This chain's CDR3 is CASSVGGQGNEQYF. CDR3 nucleotides: TGTGCCAGCAGCGTAGGGGGGCAGGGGAACGAGCAGTACTTC.

The J gene is TRBJ1-2, the V gene TRBV6-6; TRBD1 matches at 9 bases. This CDR3 spans 16 amino acids. Unmatched junction bases numbered 10, after V lost 6 bases and J lost 2 bases. The V gene's germline CDR1 is MNHNY and CDR2 SVGAGI (reference sequence). CDR3 sequence (DNA): TGTGCCAGCAGGCCGACCGGGACAGGGATCAACTATGGCTACACCTTC. Translating gives CASRPTGTGINYGYTF.

The V and J genes are TRBV9 and TRBJ2-5; the match to TRBD1 covers 8 bases. V gave up 2 bases and J gave up 5 bases; unmatched junction bases: 8. The CDR3 sequence is 15 residues long. Germline V gives CDR1 SGDLS, CDR2 YYNGEE. The CDR3 here is CASSVRTGLSETQYF. The CDR3 DNA reads as TGTGCCAGCAGCGTTCGGACAGGGCTATCGGAGACCCAGTACTTC.

This chain uses TRBV4-2 with TRBJ2-1; 12 bases are shared with TRBD2. V was clipped by 1 base and J by 7 bases; unmatched bases: 2. The CDR3 length is 15 residues. Germline CDR1 LGHNA, CDR2 YNFKEQ. CDR3 amino acids: CASSQGLAGVNEQFF. DNA for the CDR3: TGTGCCAGCAGCCAAGGACTAGCGGGAGTGAATGAGCAGTTCTTC.

The J gene is TRBJ2-3, the V gene TRBV7-9, with TRBD1 identical over 9 bases. Germline CDR1 is SEHNR and CDR2 is FQNEAQ (reference sequence). The length of the CDR3 is 16 residues. With 5 bases clipped from V and 4 bases from J, the junction kept 10 bases outside the gene matches. The CDR3 DNA follows: TGTGCCAGCAGCGGTCTTGGACAGGGGAGCTCAGATACGCAGTATTTT. It translates to CASSGLGQGSSDTQYF. The full variable domain, with the rest looked up from reference TRBV7-9 and TRBJ2-3, is DTGVSQNPRHKITKRGQNVTFRCDPISEHNRLYWYRQTLGQGPEFLTYFQNEAQLEKSRLLSDRFSAERPKGSFSTLEIQRTEQGDSAMYLCASSGLGQGSSDTQYFGPGTRLTVL.

This clone was found once. The rearrangement joins TRBV28 to TRBJ1-5; D remains unclear. V lost 7 bases to trimming and J lost 3 bases, with 16 bases between them. The germline CDR1 and CDR2 sequences are MDHEN and SYDVKM. The CDR3 has 15 amino acids. The CDR3 bases are TGTGCCAGCACCCCTGGCCTGGGCCCCAATCAGCCCCAGCATTTT. Its protein product is CASTPGLGPNQPQHF.

The chain links TRBV29-1 to TRBJ1-4, with no clear D. Germline V gives CDR1 SQVTM, CDR2 ANQGSEA. This CDR3 has 14 residues. V lost 6 bases and J 6 bases, leaving 17 bases between the germline ends. The DNA for the CDR3 is TGCAGCGTCTTGACTCCCGCCGAGGATGAAAAACTGTTTTTT. The encoded protein is CSVLTPAEDEKLFF. Based on the CDR3 plus reference TRBV29-1 and TRBJ1-4, the full variable domain is SAVISQKPSRDICQRGTSLTIQCQVDSQVTMMFWYRQQPGQSLTLIATANQGSEATYESGFVIDKFPISRPNLTFSTLTVSNMSPEDSSIYLCSVLTPAEDEKLFFGSGTQLSVL.

This clone was found once. The gene calls are TRBV4-3 and TRBJ2-7, with D possibly TRBD1 on 5 matching bases. The germline V and J ends were trimmed by 0 bases and 4 bases, with 10 bases remaining between them. Germline loops: CDR1 LGHNA, CDR2 YSLEER. This CDR3 has 14 amino acids. CDR3 sequence: CASSQDQGSYEQYF. In nucleotides, the CDR3 is TGCGCCAGCAGCCAAGATCAGGGCAGTTACGAGCAGTACTTC.

This chain links TRBV7-2 with TRBJ2-7, with D perhaps TRBD1 (5 bases). The V and J ends lost 1 base and 5 bases respectively, with 9 bases between them. The CDR3 sequence is 13 residues long. Germline CDR1 and CDR2: SGHTA and FQGNSA. CDR3 in amino acids: CASSLDRSNEQYF. CDR3 DNA: TGTGCCAGCAGCTTAGACAGGTCTAACGAGCAGTACTTC.

The chain carries TRBV24-1 and TRBJ2-5, with 7 bases matching TRBD2. There are 15 residues in the CDR3. Trimming cost V 7 bases and J 5 bases; bases outside gene matches: 12. Looked up from germline, CDR1 is KGHDR and CDR2 is SFDVKD. The CDR3 region is CATSPWGGSRETQYF. CDR3 bases: TGTGCCACCAGCCCTTGGGGGGGTTCTAGGGAGACCCAGTACTTC.

The chain joins TRBV27 to TRBJ1-4; 11 nucleotides line up with TRBD1. This CDR3 is built from 13 residues. Germline trimming cut 6 bases from V and 9 bases from J; bases unmatched to any gene: 3. In germline, CDR1 is MNHEY, CDR2 SMNVEV (reference sequence). CDR3 amino acids: CASSWDRGKKLFF. DNA for the CDR3: TGTGCCAGCAGCTGGGACAGGGGGAAAAAACTGTTTTTT. Using reference TRBV27 and TRBJ1-4 for the parts outside the CDR3, the full variable domain is EAQVTQNPRYLITVTGKKLTVTCSQNMNHEYMSWYRQDPGLGLRQIYYSMNVEVTDKGDVPEGYKVSRKEKRNFPLILESPSPNQTSLYFCASSWDRGKKLFFGSGTQLSVL.

As regards this clone: Other DNA sequences in the same sample also yield this CDR3. The chain recombines TRBV9 with TRBJ2-1, with 13 bases fitting TRBD2. CDR3 length: 15 residues. CDR1 SGDLS and CDR2 YYNGEE come from the germline V gene. V trimming: 0 bases; J trimming: 7 bases; junction bases outside the gene matches: 1. DNA of the CDR3: TGTGCCAGCAGCGTAGGACTAGCGGGGGGTAATGAGCAGTTCTTC. Its protein is CASSVGLAGGNEQFF. The whole variable domain, remainder taken from reference TRBV9 and TRBJ2-1, is DSGVTQTPKHLITATGQRVTLRCSPRSGDLSVYWYQQSLDQGLQFLIQYYNGEERAKGNILERFSAQQFPDLHSELNLSSLELGDSALYFCASSVGLAGGNEQFFGPGTRLTVL.

V usage is TRBV10-3 and J usage is TRBJ2-5, with 7 bases aligning to TRBD1. This CDR3 contains 13 residues. With 8 bases clipped from V and 5 bases from J, the junction kept 8 bases outside the gene matches. CDR1 is ENHRY, CDR2 SYGVKD, per germline. The CDR3 bases are TGTGCCATCGGAATAGACAGGGAGGAGACCCAGTACTTC. Its translation is CAIGIDREETQYF.

V is TRBV3-1 (or the pseudogene TRBV3-2) and J is TRBJ2-1; a weak D match, TRBD2 (6 bases). The V gene lost 4 bases and the J gene lost 10 bases, with 11 bases spanning the gap. There are 12 residues in the CDR3. CDR1 LGHDT and CDR2 YNNKEL come from the germline V gene (reference sequence). CDR3 region: CASSPGVWEQFF. In nucleotides, the CDR3 is TGTGCCAGCAGCCCGGGGGTTTGGGAGCAGTTCTTC.

The chain is built from TRBV6-2 or TRBV6-3 and TRBJ2-3, with a possible D match to TRBD2 (7 bases). Trimming took off 2 bases at V and 3 bases at J, with 21 bases between the two ends. The CDR3 extends over 18 amino acids. The germline V gene has CDR1 MNHEY and CDR2 SVGEGT. The CDR3 sequence is CASSYGRGPNLVTDTQYF. Written as DNA, the CDR3 is TGTGCCAGCAGTTACGGGCGGGGGCCAAATCTAGTAACAGATACGCAGTATTTT.

The V and J genes are TRBV4-2 and TRBJ2-1; 9 bases map to TRBD1. Trimming cost V 4 bases and J 5 bases; bases outside gene matches: 6. This CDR3 comprises 15 residues. The V gene's germline CDR1 is LGHNA and CDR2 YNFKEQ. The CDR3 loop is CASSPRTGADNEQFF. CDR3 sequence (DNA): TGTGCCAGCAGCCCCAGGACAGGGGCGGACAATGAGCAGTTCTTC.

The J gene is TRBJ1-4, the V gene TRBV27; D gene uncertain. V was trimmed by 0 bases and J by 2 bases, leaving 7 bases between them. CDR3 length: 15 residues. CDR1 MNHEY and CDR2 SMNVEV come from the germline V gene (reference sequence). For the CDR3, the DNA is TGTGCCAGCAGTTTATCGTGGGCGACTAATGAAAAACTGTTTTTT. This gives the protein CASSLSWATNEKLFF.

This chain links TRBV5-1 with TRBJ2-5; 7 nucleotides align to TRBD2. V gave up 2 bases and J gave up 3 bases; unmatched junction bases: 10. Germline lookup yields CDR1 SGHRS and CDR2 YFSETQ. There are 16 residues in the CDR3. The CDR3 sequence is CASSFRPSGDEETQYF. In DNA, the CDR3 is TGCGCCAGCAGCTTTAGGCCTAGCGGAGACGAAGAGACCCAGTACTTC. The whole variable domain, filled in from reference TRBV5-1 and TRBJ2-5, reads KAGVTQTPRYLIKTRGQQVTLSCSPISGHRSVSWYQQTPGQGLQFLFEYFSETQRNKGNFPGRFSGRQFSNSRSEMNVSTLELGDSALYLCASSFRPSGDEETQYFGPGTRLLVL.

The rearrangement links TRBV15 to TRBJ2-1; no firm D call. Germline V gene sequence: CDR1 LNHNV, CDR2 YYDKDF (reference sequence). Between the trimmed V and J ends, which lost 2 bases and 0 bases, there was a span of 5 bases. This CDR3 comprises 14 residues. The CDR3 DNA is TGTGCCACCAGCAGATCGAGCTCCTACAATGAGCAGTTCTTC. Translation gives CATSRSSSYNEQFF.

The J gene is TRBJ1-2, the V gene TRBV15; 8 bases agree with TRBD1. This CDR3 is 15 amino acids long. The germline V gene encodes CDR1 LNHNV and CDR2 YYDKDF (reference sequence). The V and J ends lost 3 bases and 7 bases, in that order; junction bases with no gene match: 10. The CDR3 DNA sequence: TGTGCCACCAGCAGGGTGGACAGGGTCTTATCTGGCTACACCTTC. Amino acids: CATSRVDRVLSGYTF.

The chain couples TRBV19 to TRBJ1-1; D possibly corresponds to TRBD1 (5 bases). The CDR3 is 14 residues long. Deletions cut 6 bases from V and 0 bases from J, with 11 bases between. In germline, CDR1 is LNHDA, CDR2 SQIVND (reference sequence). DNA of the CDR3: TGTGCCAGTAGCCGACAGATTATGAACACTGAAGCTTTCTTT. Its protein product is CASSRQIMNTEAFF.

The chain combines TRBV7-2 with TRBJ1-5; D is ambiguous. Germline V gene data show CDR1 as SGHTA and CDR2 as FQGNSA. V shed 1 base and J shed 1 base, with 11 bases lying between them. This CDR3 spans 16 amino acids. In DNA form, the CDR3 reads TGTGCCAGCAGCTTAGATCCAGGTTTAAGCAATCAGCCCCAGCATTTT. The encoded protein is CASSLDPGLSNQPQHF.

The genes are TRBV5-1 and TRBJ1-4; 7 bases agree with TRBD1. The CDR3 has 15 amino acids. The J segment lost 8 bases and the V segment lost 0 bases, leaving 7 bases of the junction unmatched. Germline CDR1 and CDR2: SGHRS and YFSETQ. CDR3 in DNA: TGCGCCAGCAGCTTGGATAGTTGGACAGGAGAAAAACTGTTTTTT. It specifies CASSLDSWTGEKLFF.

The chain links TRBV28 to TRBJ1-4; D remains ambiguous. Germline CDR1 reads MDHEN; CDR2 reads SYDVKM. The V end was cut by 3 bases, the J end by 8 bases, with 4 bases between. CDR3 length: 11 residues. The CDR3 is CASSFYEKLFF. CDR3 bases: TGTGCCAGCAGTTTCTACGAAAAACTGTTTTTT.